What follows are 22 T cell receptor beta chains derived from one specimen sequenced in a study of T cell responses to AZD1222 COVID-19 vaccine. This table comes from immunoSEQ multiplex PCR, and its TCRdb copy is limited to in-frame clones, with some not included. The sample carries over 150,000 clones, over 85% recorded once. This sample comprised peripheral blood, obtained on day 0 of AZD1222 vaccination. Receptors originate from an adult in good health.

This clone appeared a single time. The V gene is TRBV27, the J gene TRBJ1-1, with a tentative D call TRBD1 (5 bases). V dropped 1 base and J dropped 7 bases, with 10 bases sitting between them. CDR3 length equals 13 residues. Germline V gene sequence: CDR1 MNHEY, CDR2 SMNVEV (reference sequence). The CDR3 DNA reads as TGTGCCAGCAGTTTATGGGGGAACGGTGAAGCTTTCTTT. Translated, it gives CASSLWGNGEAFF.

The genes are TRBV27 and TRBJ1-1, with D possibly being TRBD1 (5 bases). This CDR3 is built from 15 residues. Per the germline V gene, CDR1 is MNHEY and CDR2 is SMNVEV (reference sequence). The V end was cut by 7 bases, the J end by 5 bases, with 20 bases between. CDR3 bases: TGTGCCAGCATAAGGGAGGGACTCCCGTTGACTGAAGCTTTCTTT. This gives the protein CASIREGLPLTEAFF.

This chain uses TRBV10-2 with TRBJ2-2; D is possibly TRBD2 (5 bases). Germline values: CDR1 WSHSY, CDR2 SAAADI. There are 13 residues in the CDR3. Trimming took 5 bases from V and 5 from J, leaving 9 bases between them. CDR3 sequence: CASSTSETGELFF. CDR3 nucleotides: TGCGCCAGCAGTACTAGTGAGACCGGGGAGCTGTTTTTT.

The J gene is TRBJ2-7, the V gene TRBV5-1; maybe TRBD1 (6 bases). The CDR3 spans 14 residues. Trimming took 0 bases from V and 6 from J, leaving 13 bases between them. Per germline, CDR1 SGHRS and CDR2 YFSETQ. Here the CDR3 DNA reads TGCGCCAGCAGCTTGGCGAAACAGGGCAGCGAGCAGTACTTC. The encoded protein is CASSLAKQGSEQYF.

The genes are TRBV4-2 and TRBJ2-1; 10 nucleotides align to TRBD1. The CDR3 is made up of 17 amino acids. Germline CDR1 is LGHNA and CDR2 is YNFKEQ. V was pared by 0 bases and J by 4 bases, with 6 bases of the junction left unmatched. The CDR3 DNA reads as TGTGCCAGCAGCCAAGAGGGGACAGGGGCGAAGTACAATGAGCAGTTCTTC. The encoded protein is CASSQEGTGAKYNEQFF.

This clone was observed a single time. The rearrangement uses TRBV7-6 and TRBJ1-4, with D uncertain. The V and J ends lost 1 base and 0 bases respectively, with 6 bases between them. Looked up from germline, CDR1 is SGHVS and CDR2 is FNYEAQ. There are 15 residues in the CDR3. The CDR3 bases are TGTGCCAGCAGCTTAGGGCGGGCAACTAATGAAAAACTGTTTTTT. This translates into CASSLGRATNEKLFF.

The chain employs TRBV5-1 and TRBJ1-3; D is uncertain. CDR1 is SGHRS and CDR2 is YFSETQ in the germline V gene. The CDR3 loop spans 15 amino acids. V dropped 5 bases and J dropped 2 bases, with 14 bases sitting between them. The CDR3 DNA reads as TGCGCCAGCAGGGAGGAAGGAACTACTGGAAACACCATATATTTT. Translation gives CASREEGTTGNTIYF. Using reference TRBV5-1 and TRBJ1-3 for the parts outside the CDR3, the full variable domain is KAGVTQTPRYLIKTRGQQVTLSCSPISGHRSVSWYQQTPGQGLQFLFEYFSETQRNKGNFPGRFSGRQFSNSRSEMNVSTLELGDSALYLCASREEGTTGNTIYFGEGSWLTVV.

CDR3 in amino acids: CASSYSSAAHYNEQFF. The CDR3 DNA reads TGTGCCAGCAGTTACTCGTCCGCGGCTCACTACAATGAGCAGTTCTTC. V and J are TRBV6-5 and TRBJ2-1; D is unresolved. Germline CDR1 reads MNHEY; CDR2 reads SVGAGI. The CDR3 consists of 16 residues. V lost 0 bases and J lost 3, with 12 bases in between.

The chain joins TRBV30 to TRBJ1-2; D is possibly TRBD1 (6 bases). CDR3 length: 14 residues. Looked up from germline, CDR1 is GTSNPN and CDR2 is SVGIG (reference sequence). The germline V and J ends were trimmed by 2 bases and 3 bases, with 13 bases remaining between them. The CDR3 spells CAWSIRGQYYGYTF. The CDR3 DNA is TGTGCCTGGAGTATCCGGGGGCAGTACTATGGCTACACCTTC.

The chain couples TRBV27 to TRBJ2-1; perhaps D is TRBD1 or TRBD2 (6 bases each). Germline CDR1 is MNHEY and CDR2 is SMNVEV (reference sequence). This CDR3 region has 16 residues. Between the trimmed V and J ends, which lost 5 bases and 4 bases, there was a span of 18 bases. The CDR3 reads CASSGSWGARYNEQFF. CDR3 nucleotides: TGTGCCAGCAGTGGGTCGTGGGGGGCTAGGTACAATGAGCAGTTCTTC.

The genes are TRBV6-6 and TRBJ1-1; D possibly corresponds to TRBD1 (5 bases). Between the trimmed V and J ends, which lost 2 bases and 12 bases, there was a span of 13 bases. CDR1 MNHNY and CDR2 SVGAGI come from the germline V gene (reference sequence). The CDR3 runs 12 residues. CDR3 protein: CASSYEGRGTFF. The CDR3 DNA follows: TGTGCCAGCAGTTACGAGGGGCGCGGAACTTTCTTT.

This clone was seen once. The CDR3 sequence: CASSVGQVNNEQFF. In DNA form, the CDR3 reads TGTGCCAGCAGCGTAGGACAGGTCAACAATGAGCAGTTCTTC. V gene TRBV9 combines with J gene TRBJ2-1; tentatively, D is TRBD1 (6 bases). Per the germline V gene, CDR1 is SGDLS and CDR2 is YYNGEE. The CDR3 runs to 14 residues. The ends were cut back, 0 bases at V and 5 bases at J, with 9 bases in the middle.

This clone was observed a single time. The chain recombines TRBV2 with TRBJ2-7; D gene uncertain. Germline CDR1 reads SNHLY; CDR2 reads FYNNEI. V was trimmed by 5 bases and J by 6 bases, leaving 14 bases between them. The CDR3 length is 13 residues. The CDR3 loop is CASSLLQQAEQYF. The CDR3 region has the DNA TGTGCCAGCAGTCTACTACAGCAGGCCGAGCAGTACTTC.

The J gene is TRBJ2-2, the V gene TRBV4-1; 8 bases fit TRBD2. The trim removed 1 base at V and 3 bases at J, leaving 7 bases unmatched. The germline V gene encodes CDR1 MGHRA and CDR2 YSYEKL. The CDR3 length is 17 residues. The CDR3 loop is CASSQVGLGAYTGELFF. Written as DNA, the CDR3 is TGCGCCAGCAGCCAAGTGGGACTAGGGGCGTACACCGGGGAGCTGTTTTTT.

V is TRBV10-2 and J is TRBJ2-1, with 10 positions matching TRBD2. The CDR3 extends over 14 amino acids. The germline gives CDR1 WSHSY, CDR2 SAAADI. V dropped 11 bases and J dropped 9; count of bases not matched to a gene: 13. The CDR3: CAVQGAGGQVEQFF. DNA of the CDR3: TGCGCCGTCCAAGGAGCGGGGGGGCAGGTTGAGCAGTTCTTC.

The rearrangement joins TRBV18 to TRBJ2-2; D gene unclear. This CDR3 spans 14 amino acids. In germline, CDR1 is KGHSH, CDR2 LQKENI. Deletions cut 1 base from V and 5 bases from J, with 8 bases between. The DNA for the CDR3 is TGTGCCAGCTCACCACAGGGTGGAACCGGGGAGCTGTTTTTT. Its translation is CASSPQGGTGELFF.

The CDR3 loop reads CASSLGASGRRIYNEQFF. The CDR3 DNA follows: TGCGCCAGCAGCTTAGGGGCTAGCGGGAGACGAATATACAATGAGCAGTTCTTC. V and J are TRBV5-1 and TRBJ2-1; 10 nucleotides match TRBD2. CDR1 is SGHRS and CDR2 is YFSETQ in the germline V gene. V lost 2 bases to trimming and J lost 4 bases; unmatched junction nucleotides: 12. The CDR3 has 18 amino acids.

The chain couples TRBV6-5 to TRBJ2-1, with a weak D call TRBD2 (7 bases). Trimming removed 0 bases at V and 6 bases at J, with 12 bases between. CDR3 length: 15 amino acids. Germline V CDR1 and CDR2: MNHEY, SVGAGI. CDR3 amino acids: CASSYSQGRGNEQFF. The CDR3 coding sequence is TGTGCCAGCAGTTACTCTCAGGGGAGGGGCAATGAGCAGTTCTTC.

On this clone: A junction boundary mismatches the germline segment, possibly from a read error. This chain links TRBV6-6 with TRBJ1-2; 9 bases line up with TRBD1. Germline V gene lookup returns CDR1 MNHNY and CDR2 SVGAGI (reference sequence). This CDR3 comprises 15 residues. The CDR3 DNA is TGTGCCAGCAGCCAGGGACAGGGAAGGAACTCTGGCTACACCTTC. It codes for CASSQGQGRNSGYTF.

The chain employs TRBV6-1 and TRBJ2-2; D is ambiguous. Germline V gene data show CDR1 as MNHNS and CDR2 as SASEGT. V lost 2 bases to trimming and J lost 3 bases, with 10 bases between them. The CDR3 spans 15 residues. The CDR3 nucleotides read TGTGCCAGCAGTGAATTGGTCCAGGACACCGGGGAGCTGTTTTTT. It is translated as CASSELVQDTGELFF.

The CDR3 DNA follows: TGTGCCAGCAGCGCTCGGACGATAAGGACACCCCTCCACTTT. Translation gives CASSARTIRTPLHF. V and J are TRBV7-9 and TRBJ1-6; D remains ambiguous. The germline CDR1 and CDR2 sequences are SEHNR and FQNEAQ (reference sequence). V was shortened by 5 bases and J by 11 bases, with 16 bases between the two germline ends. This CDR3 spans 14 amino acids. The full variable domain, with the rest looked up from reference TRBV7-9 and TRBJ1-6, is DTGVSQNPRHKITKRGQNVTFRCDPISEHNRLYWYRQTLGQGPEFLTYFQNEAQLEKSRLLSDRFSAERPKGSFSTLEIQRTEQGDSAMYLCASSARTIRTPLHFGNGTRLTVT.

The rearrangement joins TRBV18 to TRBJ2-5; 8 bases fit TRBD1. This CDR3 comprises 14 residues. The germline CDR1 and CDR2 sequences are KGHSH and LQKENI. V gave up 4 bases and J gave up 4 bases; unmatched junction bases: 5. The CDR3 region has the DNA TGTGCCAGCTCACATCGACAGGGGCTAGAGACCCAGTACTTC. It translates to CASSHRQGLETQYF. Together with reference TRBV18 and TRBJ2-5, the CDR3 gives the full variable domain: NAGVMQNPRHLVRRRGQEARLRCSPMKGHSHVYWYRQLPEEGLKFMVYLQKENIIDESGMPKERFSAEFPKEGPSILRIQQVVRGDSAAYFCASSHRQGLETQYFGPGTRLLVL.